The next 25 T cell receptor beta chains were all read from a single sample in a study of T cell repertoires in cytomegalovirus infection. Their antigens are not known. Via MiXCR, TCRdb re-called the reads, giving one row per CDR3 protein. The sample shows roughly 700,000 distinct CDR3 sequences, roughly 36% of them seen only once. Source: cultured PBMCs, taken from culture after CMV antigen stimulation. These TCRs come from a human donor in good health (CMV status not recorded). Some clones in this sample may be carry-over from other donors' samples.

This clonotype was counted only a few times. The J gene is TRBJ2-3, the V gene TRBV5-4; 11 bases agree with TRBD2. Germline V gene lookup returns CDR1 SGHNT and CDR2 YYREEE (reference sequence). The CDR3 has 16 amino acids. V lost 2 bases to trimming and J lost 4 bases; unmatched junction nucleotides: 6. CDR3 in amino acids: CASSFGLAGGSDTQYF. As DNA, the CDR3 is TGTGCCAGCAGCTTTGGTCTAGCGGGAGGCTCAGATACGCAGTATTTT.

A note on this clonotype: A single base separates this from a much larger clone, so it may be a read error. The genes are TRBV7-2 and TRBJ1-5; 8 bases line up with TRBD1. Germline assignment: CDR1 SGHTA and CDR2 FQGNSA. The CDR3 sequence is 14 residues long. CDR3 loop: CASSRQGPGEPRHF. In nucleotides, the CDR3 is TGTGCCAGCAGCCGACAGGGGCCGGGGGAGCCCCGGCATTTT.

This clonotype occurred a few times. J is TRBJ2-5 and V is TRBV29-1; 8 bases are shared with TRBD1. The germline V gene encodes CDR1 SQVTM and CDR2 ANQGSEA. This CDR3 is 12 amino acids long. With V trimmed by 7 bases and J by 4 bases, 5 bases remained unmatched. The CDR3 DNA reads TGCAGCGAATTAACAGGGGGAGAGACCCAGTACTTC. It translates to CSELTGGETQYF.

The chain couples TRBV11-2 to TRBJ2-1; 7 nucleotides align to TRBD1. CDR1 is SGHAT, CDR2 FQNNGV, per germline. The CDR3 loop spans 14 amino acids. The V and J ends lost 1 base and 8 bases, in that order; junction bases with no gene match: 5. CDR3 nucleotide sequence: TGTGCCAGCAGCTTAGTCCAGGGACAGTATGAGCAGTTCTTC. Its translation is CASSLVQGQYEQFF.

This chain uses TRBV20-1 with TRBJ2-3, with TRBD2 matching over 11 bases. The trim removed 0 bases at V and 6 bases at J, leaving 8 bases unmatched. CDR3 length: 16 amino acids. CDR1 is DFQATT, CDR2 SNEGSKA, per germline (reference sequence). CDR3 protein: CSARDPIAGGRDTQYF. The CDR3 coding sequence is TGCAGTGCTAGAGACCCTATAGCGGGGGGGCGGGATACGCAGTATTTT.

This clonotype occurred once. Here the CDR3 reads CASSWSSVYNEQFF. CDR3 nucleotide sequence: TGTGCCAGCAGTTGGTCTAGCGTATACAATGAGCAGTTCTTC. The genes are TRBV27 and TRBJ2-1; the D gene is possibly TRBD2 (6 bases). In germline, CDR1 is MNHEY, CDR2 SMNVEV (reference sequence). V was shortened by 4 bases and J by 4 bases, with 11 bases between the two germline ends. The CDR3 sequence is 14 residues long.

This clonotype was counted only a few times. The chain employs TRBV7-2 and TRBJ1-5, with unresolved D. The CDR3 runs to 16 residues. Germline V CDR1 and CDR2: SGHTA, FQGNSA. Trimming stripped 1 base from V and 0 bases from J, with 10 bases between. The CDR3 DNA sequence: TGTGCCAGCAGCTTAGTCTCGGGAAATAGCAATCAGCCCCAGCATTTT. It is translated as CASSLVSGNSNQPQHF.

In this sample, this clonotype turned up a few times. The rearrangement links TRBV5-1 to TRBJ2-5; D gene unclear. Trimming removed 3 bases from V and 9 bases from J, with 18 bases in between. The CDR3 is 14 residues long. Germline V lookup: CDR1 SGHRS, CDR2 YFSETQ. Written as DNA, the CDR3 is TGCGCCAGCAGCTCCGACAAACACCAGTGGGCCCAGTACTTC. Its protein product is CASSSDKHQWAQYF.

The chain is built from TRBV20-1 and TRBJ2-6; the D is unclear. The germline V gene has CDR1 DFQATT and CDR2 SNEGSKA (reference sequence). There are 14 residues in the CDR3. Trimming took 1 base from V and 0 from J, leaving 4 bases between them. The CDR3 coding sequence is TGCAGTGCTAGAGCCTTCTCTGGGGCCAACGTCCTGACTTTC. Translating gives CSARAFSGANVLTF.

The gene calls are TRBV6-1 and TRBJ2-1; possible D gene TRBD1, 6 bases. This CDR3 is built from 18 residues. CDR1 and CDR2 (germline): MNHNS, SASEGT. Trimming removed 2 bases from V and 0 bases from J, with 17 bases in between. In nucleotides, the CDR3 is TGTGCCAGCAGTGAAAGTTGGGGGACATACAACTCCTACAATGAGCAGTTCTTC. Protein product: CASSESWGTYNSYNEQFF.

This chain uses TRBV30 with TRBJ1-5; 11 bases agree with TRBD1. The CDR3 sequence is 18 residues long. Trimming took 7 bases from V and 2 from J; bases not matched to a gene: 16. CDR1 and CDR2 from the germline V gene are GTSNPN and SVGIG (reference sequence). CDR3 nucleotide sequence: TGTGCCTACCTTGGGGGACAGGGGGGCACTGACGGCAATCAGCCCCAGCATTTT. Translated: CAYLGGQGGTDGNQPQHF. The full variable domain, completed using reference TRBV30 and TRBJ1-5, is SQTIHQWPATLVQPVGSPLSLECTVEGTSNPNLYWYRQAAGRGLQLLFYSVGIGQISSEVPQNLSASRPQDRQFILSSKKLLLSDSGFYLCAYLGGQGGTDGNQPQHFGDGTRLSIL.

This chain joins TRBV5-4 and TRBJ2-7, with TRBD2 matching 7 bases. This CDR3 is 15 amino acids long. Losses at the gene ends were 4 bases for V and 1 base for J; bases not matched to a gene: 8. Germline V CDR1 and CDR2: SGHNT, YYREEE (reference sequence). As DNA, the CDR3 is TGTGCCAGCAGCACGGAACTAGCGCCTTCCTACGAGCAGTACTTC. Its translation is CASSTELAPSYEQYF. Drawing the rest from reference TRBV5-4 and TRBJ2-7, the complete variable domain is ETGVTQSPTHLIKTRGQQVTLRCSSQSGHNTVSWYQQALGQGPQFIFQYYREEENGRGNFPPRFSGLQFPNYSSELNVNALELDDSALYLCASSTELAPSYEQYFGPGTRLTVT.

In this sample, this clonotype turned up a few times. V is TRBV20-1 and J is TRBJ2-3; D ambiguous. The CDR3 covers 11 residues. Germline CDR1 is DFQATT and CDR2 is SNEGSKA (reference sequence). With 6 bases removed from V and 4 bases from J, the gap between germline ends came to 8 bases. The CDR3: CSATTADTQYF. The CDR3 DNA sequence: TGCAGTGCCACCACCGCAGATACGCAGTATTTT.

This clonotype was detected only a few times. In DNA form, the CDR3 reads TGTGCCAGCAGTTATCAGGGGAGGTACACTGAAGCTTTCTTT. Residues: CASSYQGRYTEAFF. This chain joins TRBV27 and TRBJ1-1, with D possibly TRBD1 on 6 matching bases. Germline CDR1 and CDR2: MNHEY and SMNVEV (reference sequence). The CDR3 is 14 amino acids. Between the trimmed V and J ends, which lost 4 bases and 3 bases, there was a span of 12 bases.

The chain uses TRBV5-5 and TRBJ2-7; 10 bases agree with TRBD2. V lost 1 base to trimming and J lost 7 bases; unmatched junction nucleotides: 5. Germline lookup yields CDR1 SGHKS and CDR2 YYEKEE (reference sequence). This CDR3 comprises 14 residues. CDR3 nucleotide sequence: TGTGCCAGCAGCTTGCTAGCGGGAGTGGAAGAGCAGTACTTC. Translation: CASSLLAGVEEQYF.

This clonotype was found many times. The DNA for the CDR3 is TGTGCCAGCAGCTTATCGGGGTTCAAGCAGTACTTC. Translated, it gives CASSLSGFKQYF. The chain has TRBV7-2 and TRBJ2-7, with D maybe TRBD2 (5 bases). The CDR3 length is 12 residues. Germline V lookup: CDR1 SGHTA, CDR2 FQGNSA. Trimming shortened V by 2 bases and J by 8 bases, and 10 bases separated the two germline ends. The complete variable domain, with remaining parts taken from reference TRBV7-2 and TRBJ2-7, reads GAGVSQSPSNKVTEKGKDVELRCDPISGHTALYWYRQSLGQGLEFLIYFQGNSAPDKSGLPSDRFSAERTGGSVSTLTIQRTQQEDSAVYLCASSLSGFKQYFGPGTRLTVT.

This clonotype was counted between two and nine times. This chain connects TRBV19 to TRBJ1-1; 8 nucleotides line up with TRBD1. The CDR3 is 15 residues long. In germline, CDR1 is LNHDA, CDR2 SQIVND (reference sequence). J gave up 6 bases and V 7 bases, and 13 bases lay outside the gene matches. For the CDR3, the DNA is TGTGCCAGTACCATCGATCAGGGGGCGCGGGCTGAAGCTTTCTTT. The encoded protein is CASTIDQGARAEAFF.

The J gene is TRBJ1-2, the V gene TRBV7-8; D unresolved. Trimming left V 4 bases short and J 6 bases short, with 6 bases between. Germline V gene sequence: CDR1 SGHVS, CDR2 FQNEAQ. This CDR3 has 11 amino acids. CDR3 in DNA: TGTGCCAGCAGCTCATTAAATGGCTACACCTTC. It codes for CASSSLNGYTF.

The V and J genes are TRBV4-3 and TRBJ2-7, with unresolved D. Germline assignment: CDR1 LGHNA and CDR2 YSLEER. Trimming left V 1 base short and J 3 bases short, with 10 bases between. The CDR3 covers 14 residues. The CDR3 sequence: CASSQGLLIYEQYF. For the CDR3, the DNA is TGCGCCAGCAGCCAAGGACTCTTAATCTACGAGCAGTACTTC.

Details on this clonotype: Relative to the germline gene, one junction end is altered; a read error may explain this. The genes are TRBV6-6 and TRBJ2-7; 10 bases align to TRBD1. This CDR3 region has 12 residues. Per germline, CDR1 MNHNY and CDR2 SVGAGI (reference sequence). In DNA, the CDR3 is TGTGCCAGCAGAGAAGGGGACAGGGGCCCTCTCTTC. Translating it yields CASREGDRGPLF.

This clonotype was seen only once. CDR3 bases: TGTGCCAGCAGTTACAGGTCTGGAGAAAAACTGTTTTTT. Residues: CASSYRSGEKLFF. This chain links TRBV6-6 with TRBJ1-4; no clear D gene. The CDR3 length is 13 residues. Trimming took 2 bases from V and 8 from J, leaving 9 bases between them. CDR1 MNHNY and CDR2 SVGAGI come from the germline V gene (reference sequence).

CDR3 residues: CASSSARDRIRYGYTF. The CDR3 bases are TGCGCCAGCAGCTCGGCCCGGGACAGGATTCGGTATGGCTACACCTTC. V gene TRBV5-1 combines with J gene TRBJ1-2; 8 bases fit TRBD1. This CDR3 is 16 amino acids long. Germline CDR1 and CDR2: SGHRS and YFSETQ. Trimming removed 3 bases from V and 5 bases from J; junction bases left unmatched: 12.

The gene calls are TRBV7-6 and TRBJ1-1; the D gene is possibly TRBD1 (6 bases). The CDR3 contains 15 residues. CDR1 and CDR2 (germline): SGHVS, FNYEAQ. Trimming pared 6 bases from V and 1 base from J, leaving 15 bases between. This CDR3 reads CASRDGGRRNTEAFF. CDR3 in DNA: TGTGCCAGCAGGGACGGGGGCCGTCGGAACACTGAAGCTTTCTTT.

The rearrangement joins TRBV28 to TRBJ2-6, with D unclear. The CDR3 loop spans 15 amino acids. V lost 5 bases, J lost 0 bases, and 8 bases lay in between. The germline CDR1 and CDR2 sequences are MDHEN and SYDVKM. The CDR3 bases are TGTGCCAGCAGTAGACACCGCTCTGGGGCCAACGTCCTGACTTTC. Translated: CASSRHRSGANVLTF.

As regards this clonotype: This may be a read error: a much more frequent sequence differs by one nucleotide. The chain employs TRBV7-6 and TRBJ2-3; a possible D gene is TRBD2 (5 bases). The germline CDR1 and CDR2 sequences are SGHVS and FNYEAQ. The CDR3 is made up of 11 amino acids. The CDR3 DNA follows: TGTGCCAGCTCCGCCGGGGATACGCAGTTTTTT. Its protein product is CASSAGDTQFF.